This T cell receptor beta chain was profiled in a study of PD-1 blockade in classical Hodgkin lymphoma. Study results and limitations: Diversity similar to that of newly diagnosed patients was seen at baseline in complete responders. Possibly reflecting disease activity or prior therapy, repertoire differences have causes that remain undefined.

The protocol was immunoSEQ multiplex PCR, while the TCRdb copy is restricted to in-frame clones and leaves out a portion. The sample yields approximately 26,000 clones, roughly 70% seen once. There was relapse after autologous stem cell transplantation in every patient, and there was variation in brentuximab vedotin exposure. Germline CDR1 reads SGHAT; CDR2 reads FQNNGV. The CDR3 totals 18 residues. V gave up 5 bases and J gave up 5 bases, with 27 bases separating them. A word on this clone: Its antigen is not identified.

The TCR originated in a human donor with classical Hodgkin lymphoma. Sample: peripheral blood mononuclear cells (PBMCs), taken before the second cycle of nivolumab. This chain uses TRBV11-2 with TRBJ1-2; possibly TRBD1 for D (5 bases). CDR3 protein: CASSRLSGTRLLGYGYTF. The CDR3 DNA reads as TGTGCCAGCAGCCGCCTGAGCGGGACGCGACTATTGGGGTATGGCTACACCTTC. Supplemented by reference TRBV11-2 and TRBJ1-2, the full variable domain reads EAGVAQSPRYKIIEKRQSVAFWCNPISGHATLYWYQQILGQGPKLLIQFQNNGVVDDSQLPKDRFSAERLKGVDSTLKIQPAKLEDSAVYLCASSRLSGTRLLGYGYTFGSGTRLTVV.